This T cell receptor beta chain stems from a study of PD-1 blockade in classical Hodgkin lymphoma. Overall study results and limits: Relative to healthy donors, newly diagnosed patients reportedly had lower baseline TCR diversity, which was reported as lower still in relapsed/refractory patients. Complete responders showed a baseline diversity that resembled the diversity of newly diagnosed patients.

Profiled with immunoSEQ multiplex PCR; TCRdb holds only in-frame clones, not every one. The sample carries nearly 60,000 clones, 85% to 95% recorded once. Turning to this clone: Its specificity is not known.

Each patient experienced a relapse that followed autologous stem cell transplantation, and brentuximab vedotin exposure varied. Per germline, CDR1 SGHVS and CDR2 FNYEAQ. The CDR3 contains 17 residues. Trimming removed 2 bases from V and 0 bases from J, with 15 bases in between. Source: peripheral blood mononuclear cells (PBMCs), taken before the second cycle of nivolumab. J is TRBJ2-3 and V is TRBV7-6; no definite D call. The clonotype originates from a human donor with classical Hodgkin lymphoma. The CDR3 region is CASSLFTNPSSTDTQYF. CDR3 sequence (DNA): TGTGCCAGCAGCTTATTCACAAACCCTTCTAGCACAGATACGCAGTATTTT. Based on the CDR3 plus reference TRBV7-6 and TRBJ2-3, the full variable domain is GAGVSQSPRYKVTKRGQDVALRCDPISGHVSLYWYRQALGQGPEFLTYFNYEAQQDKSGLPNDRFSAERPEGSISTLTIQRTEQRDSAMYRCASSLFTNPSSTDTQYFGPGTRLTVL.